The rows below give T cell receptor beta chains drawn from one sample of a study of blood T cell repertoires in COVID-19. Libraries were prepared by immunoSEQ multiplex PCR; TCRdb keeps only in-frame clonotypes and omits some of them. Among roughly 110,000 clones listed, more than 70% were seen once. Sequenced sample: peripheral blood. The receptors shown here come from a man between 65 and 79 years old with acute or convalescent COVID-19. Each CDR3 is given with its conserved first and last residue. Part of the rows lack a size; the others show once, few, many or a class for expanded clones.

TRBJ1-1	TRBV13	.	CASSLTPGDWNTEAFF
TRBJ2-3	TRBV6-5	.	CASSYGGLAKDTQYF
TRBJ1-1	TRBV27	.	CASSVDRGTEAFF
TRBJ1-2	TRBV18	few	CASSRDREPLGYTF
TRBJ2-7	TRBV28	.	CASSKPTGVHEQYF
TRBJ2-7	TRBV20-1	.	CSASAGGLYEQYF
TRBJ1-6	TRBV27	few	CASSLSGSWDSPLHF
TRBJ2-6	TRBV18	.	CASSPRARTFPSSGANVLTF
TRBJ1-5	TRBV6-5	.	CASSYSEGTEPQHF
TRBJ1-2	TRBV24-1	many	CATWGDRGVDYGYTF
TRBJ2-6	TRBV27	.	CASSLALRGTGANVLTF
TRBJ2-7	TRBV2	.	CATRQGAPYEQYF
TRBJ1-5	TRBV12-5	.	CASGLGRQGDSNQPQHF
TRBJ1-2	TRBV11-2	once	CASSLPGGYGYTF
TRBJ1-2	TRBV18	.	CASSPDRTNYGYTF
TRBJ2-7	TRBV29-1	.	CSVVRGSEQYF